The 10 T cell receptor beta chains presented below share a single source sample, sequenced in a study of cytomegalovirus exposure and HLA in healthy donors. The assay was immunoSEQ multiplex PCR, and TCRdb's table has in-frame clones only and misses some. The sample consists of about 160,000 clones, 96% of them appearing once. The specimen sequenced was PBMCs. Receptor source: a woman aged 18-29 years in good health and CMV-seronegative.

The rearrangement links TRBV27 to TRBJ2-7, with 8 bases matching TRBD1. After removal of 6 bases from V and 4 bases from J, the junction contained 8 bases not matched to a gene. CDR1 is MNHEY and CDR2 is SMNVEV in the germline V gene (reference sequence). The length of the CDR3 is 14 residues. The CDR3 is CASSWGTGPYEQYF. The DNA for the CDR3 is TGTGCCAGCAGCTGGGGGACAGGTCCGTACGAGCAGTACTTC.

J is TRBJ2-4 and V is TRBV19; 9 positions agree with TRBD1. Trimming took 8 bases from V and 1 from J; bases not matched to a gene: 6. The germline V gene has CDR1 LNHDA and CDR2 SQIVND (reference sequence). The CDR3 has 15 residues. CDR3 in DNA: TGTGCCAGTCGGGACAGGGCTTTGGCCAAAAACATTCAGTACTTC. Amino acid sequence: CASRDRALAKNIQYF.

The V call is TRBV7-9, the J call TRBJ2-5; D gene ambiguous. Germline V gives CDR1 SEHNR, CDR2 FQNEAQ (reference sequence). The ends were cut back, 2 bases at V and 2 bases at J, with 3 bases in the middle. The CDR3 consists of 12 residues. The CDR3 nucleotides are TGTGCCAGCAGCTTACAGCAAGAGACCCAGTACTTC. As protein: CASSLQQETQYF. The complete variable domain, with remaining parts taken from reference TRBV7-9 and TRBJ2-5, reads DTGVSQNPRHKITKRGQNVTFRCDPISEHNRLYWYRQTLGQGPEFLTYFQNEAQLEKSRLLSDRFSAERPKGSFSTLEIQRTEQGDSAMYLCASSLQQETQYFGPGTRLLVL.

The chain joins TRBV29-1 to TRBJ2-1; TRBD1 is a possible D gene (5 bases). Germline lookup yields CDR1 SQVTM and CDR2 ANQGSEA. CDR3 length: 17 amino acids. V lost 0 bases and J lost 3, with 18 bases in between. The CDR3 DNA sequence: TGCAGCGTTGAAGACCTCGCCACCGGACAAGACTACAATGAGCAGTTCTTC. Its translation is CSVEDLATGQDYNEQFF.

The rearrangement links TRBV19 to TRBJ2-2; D unresolved. The CDR3 length is 14 residues. The V gene lost 8 bases and the J gene lost 4 bases, with 14 bases spanning the gap. Germline V CDR1 and CDR2: LNHDA, SQIVND (reference sequence). CDR3 nucleotides: TGTGCCAGTGAGTACGGTTATAGCACCGGGGAGCTGTTTTTT. It specifies CASEYGYSTGELFF.

The gene calls are TRBV4-2 and TRBJ2-3; possibly TRBD1 for D (5 bases). Looked up from germline, CDR1 is LGHNA and CDR2 is YNFKEQ. Trimming removed 2 bases from V and 5 bases from J, with 5 bases in between. This CDR3 has 12 residues. CDR3 nucleotide sequence: TGTGCCAGCAGCCAAAGGGGAGATACGCAGTATTTT. It yields the protein CASSQRGDTQYF.

The rearrangement links TRBV19 to TRBJ2-1, with D possibly TRBD1 on 6 matching bases. The CDR3 consists of 15 residues. Germline CDR1 reads LNHDA; CDR2 reads SQIVND (reference sequence). V shed 4 bases and J shed 5 bases, with 15 bases lying between them. CDR3 coding DNA: TGTGCCAGTAGTACGGACAGTTTGGGGGACAATGAGCAGTTCTTC. This encodes CASSTDSLGDNEQFF.

The gene calls are TRBV6-6 and TRBJ1-4, with TRBD1 matching over 9 bases. The CDR3 is made up of 15 amino acids. With V trimmed by 6 bases and J by 8 bases, 10 bases remained unmatched. Germline V gene lookup returns CDR1 MNHNY and CDR2 SVGAGI (reference sequence). The CDR3 DNA reads TGTGCCAGCAGAGCTCAGGGACAGGGACGGGAAAAACTGTTTTTT. Its translation: CASRAQGQGREKLFF.

This rearrangement joins TRBV7-9 to TRBJ2-2, with a weak D call TRBD1 (6 bases). The germline V gene encodes CDR1 SEHNR and CDR2 FQNEAQ (reference sequence). Trimming took 1 base from V and 5 from J, leaving 8 bases between them. The CDR3 consists of 14 residues. The CDR3 reads CASSLDRATGELFF. The CDR3 coding sequence is TGTGCCAGCAGCTTAGACAGGGCTACCGGGGAGCTGTTTTTT.

The chain employs TRBV6-5 and TRBJ1-2, with 10 bases matching TRBD1. Trimming cost V 2 bases and J 6 bases; bases outside gene matches: 3. Germline V lookup: CDR1 MNHEY, CDR2 SVGAGI. The CDR3 is made up of 14 amino acids. Written as DNA, the CDR3 is TGTGCCAGCAGTTACGACGGGACAGGGGATGGCTACACCTTC. Protein sequence: CASSYDGTGDGYTF.